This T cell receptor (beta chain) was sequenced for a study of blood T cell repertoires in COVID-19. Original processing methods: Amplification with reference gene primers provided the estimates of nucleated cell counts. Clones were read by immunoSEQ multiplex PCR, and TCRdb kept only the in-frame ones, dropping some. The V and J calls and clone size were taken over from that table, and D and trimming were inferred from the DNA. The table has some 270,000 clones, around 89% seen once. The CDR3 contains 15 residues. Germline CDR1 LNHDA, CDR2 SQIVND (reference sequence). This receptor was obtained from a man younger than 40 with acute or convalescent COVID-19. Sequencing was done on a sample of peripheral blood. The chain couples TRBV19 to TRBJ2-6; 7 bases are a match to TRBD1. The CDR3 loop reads CAAQGESSGANVLTF. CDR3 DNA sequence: TGTGCAGCGCAGGGGGAAAGCTCTGGGGCCAACGTCCTGACTTTC.